One sample yielded the 8 T cell receptor beta chains listed below, sequenced in a study of naive and memory T cell subsets. The library had UMIs added by 3' ligation of an oligonucleotide to TCR cDNA. Ligated cDNA underwent four rounds of PCR with nested alpha and beta constant region primers and SP2. TCRdb re-called the 5' RACE reads with MiXCR, one entry per CDR3 protein. The sample consists of more than 55,000 distinct CDR3 sequences, about 7.1% of them appearing once. These receptors were collected from a female donor in good health.

This clonotype has a handful of counts. CDR3 DNA sequence: TGCAGTGCTGACGAAAGGACTAGCGGGGCGGGATGGGAGCAGTACTTC. It encodes CSADERTSGAGWEQYF. This sequence joins TRBV20-1 and TRBJ2-7, with TRBD2 matching 12 bases. From germline, CDR1 is DFQATT and CDR2 SNEGSKA (reference sequence). There are 16 residues in the CDR3. Trimming took 5 bases from V and 7 from J; bases not matched to a gene: 15.

This chain connects TRBV7-2 to TRBJ2-2; D is unclear. Germline CDR1 SGHTA, CDR2 FQGNSA. The V end lost 2 bases, the J end lost 1 base, and 8 bases lay between the germline ends. CDR3 size: 15 residues. CDR3 sequence reads: CASSLLGRNTGELFF. In DNA form, the CDR3 reads TGTGCCAGCAGCTTACTGGGTCGGAACACCGGGGAGCTGTTTTTT.

There are a few counts of this clonotype. Mismatch with germline at one junction end may stem from a read error. J is TRBJ1-5 and V is TRBV19; possible D gene TRBD1, 5 bases. Germline V CDR1 and CDR2: LNHDA, SQIVND (reference sequence). This CDR3 has 17 amino acids. CDR3 protein: CASILRGGGDSDQPQHF. The CDR3 region has the DNA TGTGCCAGTATCCTACGGGGAGGAGGGGATAGCGATCAGCCCCAGCATTTT.

This rearrangement joins TRBV20-1 to TRBJ2-3; 11 bases match TRBD2. This CDR3 has 14 amino acids. Germline V gene sequence: CDR1 DFQATT, CDR2 SNEGSKA (reference sequence). Trimming cost V 5 bases and J 6 bases; bases outside gene matches: 7. CDR3 region: CSAPLAGAPDTQYF. The CDR3 DNA sequence: TGCAGTGCTCCACTAGCGGGGGCGCCTGATACGCAGTATTTT.

This clonotype has ten or more counts. The rearrangement links TRBV29-1 to TRBJ1-1; D is possibly TRBD1 (6 bases). The CDR3 has 13 residues. Germline CDR1 reads SQVTM; CDR2 reads ANQGSEA. Trimming removed 5 bases at V and 3 bases at J, with 13 bases between. The CDR3 region has the DNA TGCAGCGTTCGCAGGGGTATCCACACTGAAGCTTTCTTT. Translated: CSVRRGIHTEAFF.

The rearrangement joins TRBV2 to TRBJ1-3; D is uncertain. Germline V gene data show CDR1 as SNHLY and CDR2 as FYNNEI. This CDR3 is 15 amino acids long. The V and J ends lost 1 base and 8 bases respectively, with 15 bases between them. Here the CDR3 DNA reads TGTGCCAGCAGTGAAGACAGCGGCACCGCTCACACCATATATTTT. It encodes CASSEDSGTAHTIYF.

This clonotype occurred a few times. CDR3 bases: TGTGCCAGCAGCTTACCGACAGGGCGAGAGACCCAGTACTTC. The encoded protein is CASSLPTGRETQYF. This rearrangement joins TRBV7-9 to TRBJ2-5; 7 nucleotides match TRBD1. The germline gives CDR1 SEHNR, CDR2 FQNEAQ (reference sequence). This CDR3 region has 14 residues. V was pared by 2 bases and J by 4 bases, with 4 bases of the junction left unmatched.

This clonotype was detected many times. The chain has TRBV29-1 and TRBJ1-1; D unclear. Trimming pared 8 bases from V and 8 bases from J, leaving 27 bases between. The germline V gene encodes CDR1 SQVTM and CDR2 ANQGSEA. This CDR3 comprises 15 residues. The CDR3 DNA is TGCAGCACTTACAACCTCTACAGAAATGAACAGGAAGCTTTCTTT. Translating gives CSTYNLYRNEQEAFF.